This T cell receptor (beta chain) was captured in a study of cytomegalovirus exposure and HLA in healthy donors. On this clone itself: Distinct nucleotide sequences in the sample also encode this CDR3.

Generated by immunoSEQ multiplex PCR, the TCRdb table keeps only in-frame clones and is missing some. The sample has approximately 270,000 clones, 86% seen once. The specimen sequenced was PBMCs. This receptor was identified in a woman between 18 and 29 years old in good health and CMV-seronegative.

The CDR3: CASSEGQGNQPQHF. CDR3 sequence (DNA): TGTGCCAGCAGTGAAGGGCAGGGGAATCAGCCCCAGCATTTT. The chain joins TRBV2 to TRBJ1-5, with D possibly being TRBD1 (6 bases). Germline V gives CDR1 SNHLY, CDR2 FYNNEI. This CDR3 region has 14 residues. Trimming took 1 base from V and 4 from J, leaving 8 bases between them.